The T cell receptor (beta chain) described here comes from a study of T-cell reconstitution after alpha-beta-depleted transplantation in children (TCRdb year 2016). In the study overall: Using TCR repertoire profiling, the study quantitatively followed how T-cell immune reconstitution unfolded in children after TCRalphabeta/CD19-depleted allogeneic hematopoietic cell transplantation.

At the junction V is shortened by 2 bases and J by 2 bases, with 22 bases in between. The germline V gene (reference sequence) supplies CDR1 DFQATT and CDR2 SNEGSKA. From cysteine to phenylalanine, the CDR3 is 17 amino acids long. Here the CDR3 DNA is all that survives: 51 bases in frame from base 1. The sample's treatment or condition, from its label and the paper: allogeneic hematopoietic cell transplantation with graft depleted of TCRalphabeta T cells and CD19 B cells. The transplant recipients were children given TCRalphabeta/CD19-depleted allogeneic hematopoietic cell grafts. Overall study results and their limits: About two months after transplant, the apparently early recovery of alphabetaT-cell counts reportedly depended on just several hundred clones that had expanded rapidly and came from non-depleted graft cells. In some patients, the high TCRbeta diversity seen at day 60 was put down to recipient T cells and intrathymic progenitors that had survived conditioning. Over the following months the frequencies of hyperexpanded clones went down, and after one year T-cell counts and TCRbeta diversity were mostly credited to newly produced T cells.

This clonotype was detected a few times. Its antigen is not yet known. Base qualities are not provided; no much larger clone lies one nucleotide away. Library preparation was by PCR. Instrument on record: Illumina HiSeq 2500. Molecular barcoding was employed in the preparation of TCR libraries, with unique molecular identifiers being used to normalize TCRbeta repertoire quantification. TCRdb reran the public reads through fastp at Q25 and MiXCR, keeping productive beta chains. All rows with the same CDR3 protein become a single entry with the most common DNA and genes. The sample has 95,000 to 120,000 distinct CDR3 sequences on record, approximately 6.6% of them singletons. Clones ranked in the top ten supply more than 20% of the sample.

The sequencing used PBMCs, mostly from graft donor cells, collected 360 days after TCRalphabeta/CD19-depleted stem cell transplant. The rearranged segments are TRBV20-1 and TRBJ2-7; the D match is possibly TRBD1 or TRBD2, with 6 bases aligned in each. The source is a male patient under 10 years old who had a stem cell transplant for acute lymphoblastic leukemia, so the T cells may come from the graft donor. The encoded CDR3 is CSARSLWGAGKTYEQYF. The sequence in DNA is TGCAGTGCTAGATCCTTGTGGGGGGCAGGGAAGACCTACGAGCAGTACTTC.